The entry below gives a single T cell receptor beta chain sequence along with its context. This clone's antigen is unknown. No base quality values were provided; no much bigger clone lies one nucleotide off. Library preparation used the immunoSEQ multiplex PCR assay. For the multiplex PCR, a mixture combining 60 forward primers for TCR Vbeta segments and 13 reverse primers for TCR Jbeta segments was used. The CDR3 region of rearranged TCR beta genes was amplified from genomic DNA by a multiplex PCR assay. Amplified TCR beta libraries were sequenced as 87-base-pair reads on the Illumina HiSeq System. Per the original workflow: Across the roughly 670 repertoires, a later analysis counted tens of millions of unique TCR beta chains, 8.5 million to 12 million of which were shared by at least two donors. Raw reads were error-corrected and collapsed into unique sequences by a nearest-neighbor algorithm in which closely related sequences were merged to remove PCR and sequencing errors. Alignment of CDR3 sequences to IMGT reference sequences was used to assign V, D and J gene segments. For a sequence to be retained, at least a six-nucleotide match to both a V gene segment and a J gene segment was required. A rearrangement counted as productive if the CDR3 had no stop codons and remained in frame with V and J, and every other rearrangement counted as non-productive. CDR3 was defined according to IMGT convention as the region running from the second conserved V-encoded cysteine to the conserved J-encoded phenylalanine. The earlier analysis of some 550 of the donors excluded any sequence lacking an unambiguous match to a single V gene segment. An earlier analysis of 587 of the donors called V segments functional above 56.7% productive rearrangements and segregating when the between-donor standard deviation exceeded 5%. A statistical classification framework was built for diagnosing cytomegalovirus status from the catalog of TCR beta chain sequences. V and J gene assignment, in a later analysis, came from comparing TCR nucleotide sequences with IMGT/GENE-DB human TR gene sequences. Using the TCRdist pipeline, a later analysis assigned CDR3 sequences along with most-parsimonious VDJ recombination scenarios. In a later analysis, each TCR beta chain was defined by its CDR3 amino acid sequence together with its V-gene family, and reads lacking a unique V-gene family were excluded. A later analysis removed roughly 590 highly shared, low-generation-probability nucleotide sequences to deal with suspected cross-contamination and a sequencing artifact. In a later analysis, a clonal expansion index was calculated for each public chain from normalized within-repertoire ranks of inferred template counts. In a later analysis, generation probabilities were computed using a VDJ recombination model fitted to out-of-frame rearrangements, and the results were checked against IGoR. Hypergeometric tests were used in a later analysis to score TCR-TCR, TCR-HLA and TCR-CMV co-occurrence, with a repertoire-size bias correction applied to the TCR pairs. False discovery rates were estimated in a later analysis by permuting HLA or CMV assignments 20 times. In a later analysis, co-occurring TCRs were grouped with DBSCAN, and TCRdist sequence similarity was added when clustering was performed within HLA-allele-positive subsets. Repertoires with fewer than 30,000 or more than 120,000 public chains were left out of co-occurrence clustering, as were four to six repertoires with anomalous nucleotide sharing. The table comes from immuneACCESS by way of TCRdb, which keeps in-frame sequences with V and J called. Part of the clones is missing from these tables; in studies checked, under half for an unresolved V gene and the rest for unknown reasons. The V and J calls and clone size are taken from that table; D and trimming were inferred from the DNA. This sample holds approximately 140,000 clones; 70% to 85% were observed only once. The top ten hold under 3% of the sample.

The germline V gene sets CDR1 to SQVTM and CDR2 to ANQGSEA. From the cysteine up to the phenylalanine, the CDR3 has a length of 12 residues. The sequence is cut down to CDR3 DNA, 36 bases in frame from base 1. Relative to germline, V is 7 bases shorter and J is 0 bases shorter, with 9 bases between their ends. This sample stems from a study of cytomegalovirus exposure and HLA in healthy donors (dated by TCRdb to the late 2010s). With respect to the entire study: An earlier analysis of several hundred of the donors reported 250 to 350 Gb of sequence data and 100 million to 130 million unique TCR beta sequences from around 200 million T cells. Donor age, sex, ethnicity and CMV serostatus were compiled alongside the repertoire data. A later genetic analysis took genome-wide SNP genotypes for about 65% of the roughly 670 donors and used that subset as a discovery cohort. Because of strong linkage in the cohort, 4 to 6 DR-DQ haplotypes were treated as single units for association and clustering. About 310 gigabases of sequencing data and approximately 84 million unique TCR sequences were included in an early release covering under 650 HLA-typed donors. In addition to the first cohort of 666 subjects, a separate validation cohort of approximately 120 different subjects was used. A later analysis re-analyzed previously published TCR beta repertoires from roughly 600 donors and added high-resolution HLA genotyping to study TCR occurrence patterns. In the later analysis, no new phenotypic data were used to find candidate immune exposures; instead, reliance was placed on TCR beta sequences and their occurrence across donors. The aim of the study was to test whether cataloging public T cell receptors could identify signatures of past pathogen exposure. High-throughput TCR immunosequencing, statistical association of individual TCRs with disease status, and machine learning were combined to predict cytomegalovirus infection status. The number of donors typed differed by locus, with roughly 629-640 for A, B, C, DRB1 and DQB1, 522 for DQA1, 600 to 610 for DPA1, and about 450 for DPB1. The genetic ancestry cluster associated with self-reported Caucasian donors included around 76% of the roughly 360 genotyped donors. HLA typing covered class I and class II loci at four-digit resolution. Across 398 genotyped donors of the cohort, an average of approximately 200,000 unique TCR beta nucleotide sequences per donor were sequenced, and approximately 19% of those sequences were non-productive. To decide whether each TCR beta V gene segment behaved as functional or pseudogenic, an earlier analysis of fewer than 750 of the donors relied on high-throughput TCR beta sequencing. The T cell repertoires of some 700 subjects were profiled by immunosequencing and related to cytomegalovirus serostatus. Every repertoire in the discovery cohort had been generated on one and the same sequencing platform. Study-wide findings and limitations: A few of the identified cytomegalovirus-associated TCR beta chains were confirmed in vitro to be specific for cytomegalovirus antigens. The study listed 150 to 200 TCR beta chains as associated with cytomegalovirus. Compared with equally common non-associated chains, HLA-associated TCR beta chains in a later analysis were more clonally expanded and had lower generation probabilities. While some public TCRs were present in many individuals, most TCR sequences turned up only very rarely across donors. The presence/absence analyses assumed that sequencing depth was roughly uniform across donors, and that assumption may not be true. Correlated functional status among segregating V segments might reflect linkage disequilibrium, but an unknown experimental factor could not be ruled out. In a later genetic analysis, a missense DCLRE1C variant was associated with V-gene and J-gene trimming of TCR beta chains, and the association was replicated in an independent cohort. Specific HLA alleles were associated with 18,000 or so TCR beta sequences at a false discovery rate of 0.05 in a later analysis. The sequencing pipeline was judged likely to have produced a cluster of highly shared sequence variants as a technical artifact. Cytomegalovirus status was reported to be diagnosed by the classifier with high specificity and sensitivity in both the original and validation cohorts. For the cohort, immune exposure information was limited to CMV serostatus. When HLA alleles, especially DR and DQ, strongly co-occurred, attributing TCR associations to individual alleles was difficult. In a later analysis, the rate of TCR association differed among HLA loci, with DRB1 alleles having the most associated TCRs and HLA-C alleles having the fewest. In an earlier analysis of about 600 of the donors, most TCR beta V segments appeared in productive rearrangements about 87% or about 30% of the time, broadly matching IMGT annotations. The authors suggested that the approach could potentially be extended to other disease states and immunological phenotypes. A further reported finding was that TCR beta sequences accurately predicted the HLA-A and HLA-B alleles for most subjects in the first cohort. According to a later analysis, most CMV-associated TCR beta chains appeared to be HLA-restricted, and the HLA associations seemed to be driven largely by CMV exposure. According to a later analysis, parvovirus B19, influenza, CMV and Epstein-Barr virus appeared linked to several top co-occurrence clusters. According to a later genetic analysis, donors in an Asian-associated ancestry cluster had fewer N-insertions in productive TCRs than the approximately 670-donor mean. The earlier analysis of about 600 of the donors excluded roughly 17 rarely observed V segments, including chromosome 9 orphons, because counts were too low. Because HLA typing was unavailable for some donors at each locus, only the typed subset was used in association tests. The cohort was sequenced for TCR beta chains only, and without alpha or paired-chain data the features that could be detected were limited. Because the 87-base-pair reads could not distinguish some IMGT-functional V segments, including TRBV6-2 and TRBV6-3, those segments were excluded.

The cohort consisted of approximately 690 healthy bone marrow donors. Cohort members were all nominally healthy when sampled, although unrecorded immune exposures were likely present. The donor was CMV seronegative and was included in the group of 352 seronegative cohort members. A peripheral blood sample was collected from each donor, and TCR beta sequencing was performed on peripheral blood mononuclear cells. Genomic DNA was extracted from the blood cell samples with the Qiagen DNeasy Blood Extraction Kit. Material: PBMCs. This sequence originates from a boy aged 2 to 10 in good health and CMV-seronegative. This chain is built from TRBV29-1 and TRBJ1-1; there is no confident call for the D gene. The CDR3 protein: CSAFGMNTEAFF. The DNA reads as follows: TGCAGCGCCTTCGGTATGAACACTGAAGCTTTCTTT.